The TCR beta chain under discussion was sequenced for a study of blood T cell repertoires in COVID-19. This table comes from immunoSEQ multiplex PCR, and its TCRdb copy is limited to in-frame clones, with some not included. This table holds 340,000 or so clones, roughly 87% found once. J gave up 5 bases and V 5 bases, and 12 bases lay outside the gene matches. The CDR3 sequence is 16 residues long. In germline, CDR1 is LNHNV, CDR2 YYDKDF (reference sequence). This receptor was taken from a man aged 50 or older with active or convalescent COVID-19. This chain uses TRBV15 with TRBJ2-5; 9 bases align to TRBD2. The specimen sequenced was peripheral blood. In DNA, the CDR3 is TGTGCCACCAGCCGGGCGGCTAGCGGGAAACAGGAGACCCAGTACTTC. This sequence encodes CATSRAASGKQETQYF.